The TCR beta chain under discussion was sequenced for a study of blood T cell repertoires in COVID-19. Study in general: Samples came from the United States, Italy and Spain, spanning acute and convalescent COVID-19. The analysed material was cDNA or gDNA that came from T cells, B-cell-depleted T cells, or PBMCs.

In the source study's methods: Nucleated cell counts were estimated from reference gene primer amplification. Libraries were prepared by immunoSEQ multiplex PCR; TCRdb keeps only in-frame clonotypes and omits some of them. V, J and clone size reflect that table, while D and trimming were determined from the DNA. This table holds tens of thousands of clones, 80% to 90% found once. V was cut by 6 bases and J by 7 bases, with 4 bases left in between. This CDR3 has 11 residues. Germline loops: CDR1 MNHEY, CDR2 SVGAGI. This receptor was obtained from a man aged 55 to 70 with acute or convalescent COVID-19. Sequenced material: peripheral blood. The V gene is TRBV6-5, the J gene TRBJ1-6; D remains ambiguous. This CDR3 is CASSFNSPLHF. CDR3 bases: TGTGCCAGCAGCTTCAATTCACCCCTCCACTTT.